A single sample gave rise to the 5 T cell receptor beta chains below, sequenced in a study of cytomegalovirus exposure and HLA in healthy donors. Researchers ran the PCR with 60 Vbeta and 13 Jbeta primers. Sequencing was performed with immunoSEQ multiplex PCR; in TCRdb, only in-frame clones are kept and a portion is missing. Among around 120,000 clones listed, 75% to 85% were seen once. The specimen was PBMCs. The receptors shown here come from a man aged 50-60 years in good health and CMV-seronegative.

The rearrangement joins TRBV6-5 to TRBJ2-2; no reliable D call. Between the trimmed V and J ends, which lost 6 bases and 0 bases, there was a span of 5 bases. Per the germline V gene, CDR1 is MNHEY and CDR2 is SVGAGI. This CDR3 contains 13 residues. CDR3 nucleotide sequence: TGTGCCAGCAGGAGCTCGAACACCGGGGAGCTGTTTTTT. It encodes CASRSSNTGELFF.

The chain has TRBV7-9 and TRBJ2-2; D perhaps matches TRBD1 (6 bases). V was trimmed by 5 bases and J by 9 bases, leaving 13 bases between them. Germline CDR1 and CDR2: SEHNR and FQNEAQ (reference sequence). The CDR3 is 13 amino acids. The CDR3 loop is CASSLQGLRELFF. The CDR3 coding sequence is TGTGCCAGCAGCCTACAGGGTTTGAGGGAGCTGTTTTTT.

The chain joins TRBV30 to TRBJ1-1; D gene unclear. From germline, CDR1 is GTSNPN and CDR2 SVGIG (reference sequence). The CDR3 consists of 14 residues. Trimming stripped 4 bases from V and 0 bases from J, with 12 bases between. In DNA, the CDR3 is TGTGCCTGGACTTACGCGGCCCTGAACACTGAAGCTTTCTTT. Translated, it gives CAWTYAALNTEAFF.

The chain recombines TRBV7-9 with TRBJ1-1, with D tentatively TRBD1 (5 bases). V was pared by 5 bases and J by 6 bases, with 16 bases between. The CDR3 spans 14 residues. Germline V gene data show CDR1 as SEHNR and CDR2 as FQNEAQ (reference sequence). For the CDR3, the DNA is TGTGCCAGCAGCCTCTGGGGCAGAACTTCTGAAGCTTTCTTT. Protein sequence: CASSLWGRTSEAFF.

The genes are TRBV25-1 and TRBJ1-4; perhaps TRBD1 as D (6 bases). Looked up from germline, CDR1 is MGHDK and CDR2 is SYGVNS. The CDR3 runs 15 residues. Trimming took off 3 bases at V and 2 bases at J, with 10 bases between the two ends. This CDR3 is CASSDTGTTNEKLFF. The CDR3 bases are TGTGCCAGCAGTGATACAGGGACCACTAATGAAAAACTGTTTTTT. Complete variable domain (other parts from reference TRBV25-1 and TRBJ1-4): EADIYQTPRYLVIGTGKKITLECSQTMGHDKMYWYQQDPGMELHLIHYSYGVNSTEKGDLSSESTVSRIRTEHFPLTLESARPSHTSQYLCASSDTGTTNEKLFFGSGTQLSVL.